Below are 15 T cell receptor beta chains sequenced from a single sample in a study of T cell repertoires in cytomegalovirus infection. TCRdb fed the reads into MiXCR, producing one record per CDR3 protein. The data contain some 100,000 distinct CDR3 sequences, 20% to 30% of them seen just once; the ten biggest clones take up approximately 39%. The sample consisted of CD8+ T cells from PBMCs. The receptors originated from a human donor in good health (CMV status not recorded). Some clones in this sample may be carry-over from other donors' samples.

This chain uses TRBV15 with TRBJ2-5; 9 bases align to TRBD2. V lost 0 bases, J lost 3 bases, and 5 bases stayed unmatched. The CDR3 is made up of 16 amino acids. The V gene's germline CDR1 is LNHNV and CDR2 YYDKDF (reference sequence). The CDR3 region has the DNA TGTGCCACCAGCAGAGAGCTAGCGGGATTAAAAGAGACCCAGTACTTC. Its protein product is CATSRELAGLKETQYF.

At least ten counts were recorded for this clonotype. The chain carries TRBV6-1 and TRBJ2-2; D may match TRBD1 or TRBD2 (5 bases each). CDR3 length equals 12 residues. The germline V and J ends were trimmed by 6 bases and 9 bases, with 11 bases remaining between them. In germline, CDR1 is MNHNS, CDR2 SASEGT. CDR3: CASSYGGRELFF. The DNA of the CDR3 is TGTGCCAGCAGCTATGGGGGTAGGGAGCTGTTTTTT.

Comments on this clonotype: Since a much larger clone is just one base distant, this may be a read error. The rearrangement joins TRBV7-8 to TRBJ2-7; TRBD2 aligns across 8 bases. CDR3 size: 17 residues. The trim removed 4 bases at V and 2 bases at J, leaving 13 bases unmatched. The V gene's germline CDR1 is SGHVS and CDR2 FQNEAQ. This CDR3 reads CASSSSITGGLPYEQYF. CDR3 DNA: TGTGCCAGCAGCTCATCCATAACGGGAGGGCTCCCCTACGAGCAGTACTTC.

The V gene is TRBV6-8, the J gene TRBJ1-5, with 8 bases identical to TRBD1. Germline CDR1 reads MNHGY; CDR2 reads SAAAGT. Unmatched junction bases numbered 6, after V lost 6 bases and J lost 5 bases. This CDR3 is 14 amino acids long. CDR3 in DNA: TGTGCCAGCAGCTCCGGACAGGGACATCAGCCCCAGCATTTT. It codes for CASSSGQGHQPQHF.

The chain carries TRBV28 and TRBJ2-7; the D gene is possibly TRBD1 (6 bases). Trimming stripped 10 bases from V and 3 bases from J, with 22 bases between. Germline CDR1 reads MDHEN; CDR2 reads SYDVKM. The CDR3 contains 15 residues. The CDR3 loop is CATVDEQGLFYEQYF. DNA for the CDR3: TGTGCCACCGTAGACGAACAGGGTTTATTCTACGAGCAGTACTTC.

This chain uses TRBV12-3 or TRBV12-4 with TRBJ2-5; 16 nucleotides match TRBD2. The CDR3 has 19 residues. V trimming: 3 bases; J trimming: 5 bases; junction bases outside the gene matches: 12. CDR3 sequence reads: CASSFPPGTSGGAAETQYF. The CDR3 region has the DNA TGTGCCAGCAGTTTTCCCCCCGGGACTAGCGGGGGGGCCGCGGAGACCCAGTACTTC.

This sequence joins TRBV15 and TRBJ2-6; D perhaps matches TRBD2 (6 bases). V lost 6 bases to trimming and J lost 2 bases, with 20 bases between them. CDR3 size: 18 residues. The germline gives CDR1 LNHNV, CDR2 YYDKDF (reference sequence). The CDR3 spells CATSTRDSGLAGANVLTF. CDR3 nucleotide sequence: TGTGCCACCAGTACTCGAGACAGCGGGCTCGCTGGGGCCAACGTCCTGACTTTC.

This clonotype was counted only a few times. J is TRBJ1-2 and V is TRBV28; 9 bases line up with TRBD1. Germline V gene lookup returns CDR1 MDHEN and CDR2 SYDVKM. The CDR3 spans 17 residues. With V trimmed by 6 bases and J by 5 bases, 16 bases remained unmatched. CDR3 amino acids: CASRRVSRDRAKYGYTF. As DNA, the CDR3 is TGTGCCAGCAGAAGGGTTTCTCGGGACAGGGCGAAATATGGCTACACCTTC.

The rearrangement joins TRBV20-1 to TRBJ2-1; 9 nucleotides match TRBD2. The V and J ends lost 6 bases and 9 bases, in that order; junction bases with no gene match: 15. The CDR3 loop spans 15 amino acids. In germline, CDR1 is DFQATT, CDR2 SNEGSKA (reference sequence). As DNA, the CDR3 is TGCAGTGCCTCCCTTGGGACTAGCTTTATTTTTGAGCAGTTCTTC. Translation: CSASLGTSFIFEQFF.

To note about this clonotype: Just one base apart from a much larger clone, this may be a read error. The chain recombines TRBV28 with TRBJ1-1; D perhaps matches TRBD1 (5 bases). Germline V gene lookup returns CDR1 MDHEN and CDR2 SYDVKM. This CDR3 contains 14 residues. The CDR3 protein is CANSLLTEALNAFF. The CDR3 region has the DNA TGTGCCAACAGTTTACTGACAGAAGCCTTGAACGCTTTCTTT.

Many counts were recorded for this clonotype. The chain uses TRBV7-2 and TRBJ2-1; TRBD1 matches at 8 bases. Trimming at V came to 4 bases and at J to 8 bases, leaving 7 bases not matched to a gene. Germline CDR1 SGHTA, CDR2 FQGNSA. The CDR3 is 14 residues long. The CDR3 nucleotides read TGTGCCAGCAGCTACGGGACAGGAAAAGATGAGCAGTTCTTC. This translates into CASSYGTGKDEQFF.

This chain connects TRBV5-1 to TRBJ2-7; TRBD1 agrees at 7 bases. V shed 0 bases, J shed 1 base, and the junction held 4 bases outside the gene matches. Germline values: CDR1 SGHRS, CDR2 YFSETQ. The CDR3 spans 15 residues. CDR3 in amino acids: CASSLATGASYEQYF. The DNA of the CDR3 is TGCGCCAGCAGCTTGGCTACAGGGGCGTCCTACGAGCAGTACTTC.

In this sample, this clonotype turned up a few times. The rearrangement links TRBV7-2 to TRBJ1-5, with 7 bases identical to TRBD1. CDR3 size: 15 residues. V was clipped by 1 base and J by 4 bases; unmatched bases: 4. Germline V gene data show CDR1 as SGHTA and CDR2 as FQGNSA. This CDR3 reads CASSLVGGENQPQHF. For the CDR3, the DNA is TGTGCCAGCAGCTTAGTAGGGGGCGAAAATCAGCCCCAGCATTTT.

This clonotype was counted ten times or more. This chain uses TRBV7-8 with TRBJ1-4; D gene ambiguous. Trimming cost V 5 bases and J 8 bases, with 9 bases left between them. The germline gives CDR1 SGHVS, CDR2 FQNEAQ. The CDR3 extends over 12 amino acids. CDR3 sequence reads: CASSQGYEKLFF. CDR3 nucleotides: TGTGCCAGCAGCCAAGGGTACGAAAAACTGTTTTTT. Looking up the rest from reference TRBV7-8 and TRBJ1-4 gives the full variable domain: GAGVSQSPRYKVAKRGQDVALRCDPISGHVSLFWYQQALGQGPEFLTYFQNEAQLDKSGLPSDRFFAERPEGSVSTLKIQRTQQEDSAVYLCASSQGYEKLFFGSGTQLSVL.

This clonotype appeared a few times. The J gene is TRBJ2-7, the V gene TRBV7-9; TRBD2 matches at 7 bases. Germline-derived CDR1 and CDR2 are SEHNR and FQNEAQ (reference sequence). Unmatched junction bases numbered 11, after V lost 5 bases and J lost 1 base. This CDR3 is built from 16 residues. The CDR3 nucleotides are TGTGCCAGCAGCCCCCCGGGAGGAATGGATTCCTACGAGCAGTACTTC. Its protein product is CASSPPGGMDSYEQYF.